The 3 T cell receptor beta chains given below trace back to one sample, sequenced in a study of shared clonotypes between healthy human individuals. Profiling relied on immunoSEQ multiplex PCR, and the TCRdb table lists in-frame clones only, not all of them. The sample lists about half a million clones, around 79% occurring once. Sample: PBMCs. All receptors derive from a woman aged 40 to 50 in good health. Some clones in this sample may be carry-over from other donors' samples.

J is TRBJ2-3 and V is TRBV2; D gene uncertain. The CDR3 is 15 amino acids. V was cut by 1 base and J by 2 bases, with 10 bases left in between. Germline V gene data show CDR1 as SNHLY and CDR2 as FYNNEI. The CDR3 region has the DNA TGTGCCAGCAGTGAAGAAGGCCCCGACACAGATACGCAGTATTTT. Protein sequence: CASSEEGPDTDTQYF.

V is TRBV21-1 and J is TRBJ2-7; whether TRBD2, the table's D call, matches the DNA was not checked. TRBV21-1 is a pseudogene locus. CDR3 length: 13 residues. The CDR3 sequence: CASSPPGGYEQYF. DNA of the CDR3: TGTGCCAGCAGCCCACCGGGGGGCTACGAGCAGTACTTC.

This CDR3 reads CASRGGLGANVLTF. CDR3 bases: TGTGCCAGCAGGGGGGGACTTGGGGCCAACGTCCTGACTTTC. The rearrangement links TRBV7-8 to TRBJ2-6, with a possible D match to TRBD2 (6 bases). The CDR3 is 14 residues long. V shed 6 bases and J shed 3 bases, with 9 bases lying between them. Germline V gives CDR1 SGHVS, CDR2 FQNEAQ. The variable domain in full, completed from reference TRBV7-8 and TRBJ2-6, reads GAGVSQSPRYKVAKRGQDVALRCDPISGHVSLFWYQQALGQGPEFLTYFQNEAQLDKSGLPSDRFFAERPEGSVSTLKIQRTQQEDSAVYLCASRGGLGANVLTFGAGSRLTVL.